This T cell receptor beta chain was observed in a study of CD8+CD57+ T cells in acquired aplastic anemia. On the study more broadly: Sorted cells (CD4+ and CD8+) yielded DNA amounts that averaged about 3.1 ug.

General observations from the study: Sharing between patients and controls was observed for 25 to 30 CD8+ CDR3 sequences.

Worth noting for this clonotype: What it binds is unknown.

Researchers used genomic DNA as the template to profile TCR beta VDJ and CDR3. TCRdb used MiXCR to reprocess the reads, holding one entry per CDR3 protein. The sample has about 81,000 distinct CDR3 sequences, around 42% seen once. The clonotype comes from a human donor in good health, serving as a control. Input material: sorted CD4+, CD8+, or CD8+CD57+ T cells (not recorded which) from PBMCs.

As DNA, the CDR3 is TGTGCCAGCAGCGCCCGGGACCTTTCCTACGAGCAGTACTTC. This gives the protein CASSARDLSYEQYF. The chain couples TRBV9 to TRBJ2-7, with D perhaps given as TRBD1 or TRBD2 (5 bases each). The CDR3 extends over 14 amino acids. V was cut by 3 bases and J by 1 base, with 11 bases left in between. Germline V gene lookup returns CDR1 SGDLS and CDR2 YYNGEE.